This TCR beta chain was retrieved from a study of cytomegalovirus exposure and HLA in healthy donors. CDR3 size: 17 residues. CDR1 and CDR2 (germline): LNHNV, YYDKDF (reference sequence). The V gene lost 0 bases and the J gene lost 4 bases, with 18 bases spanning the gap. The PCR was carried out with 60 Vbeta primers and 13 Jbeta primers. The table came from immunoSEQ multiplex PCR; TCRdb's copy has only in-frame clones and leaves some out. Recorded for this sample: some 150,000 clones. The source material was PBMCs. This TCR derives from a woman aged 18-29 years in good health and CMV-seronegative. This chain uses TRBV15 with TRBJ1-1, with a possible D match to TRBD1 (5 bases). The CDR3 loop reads CATSRDRGGVGVTEAFF. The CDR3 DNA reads TGTGCCACCAGCAGAGATAGGGGAGGGGTGGGTGTCACTGAAGCTTTCTTT.